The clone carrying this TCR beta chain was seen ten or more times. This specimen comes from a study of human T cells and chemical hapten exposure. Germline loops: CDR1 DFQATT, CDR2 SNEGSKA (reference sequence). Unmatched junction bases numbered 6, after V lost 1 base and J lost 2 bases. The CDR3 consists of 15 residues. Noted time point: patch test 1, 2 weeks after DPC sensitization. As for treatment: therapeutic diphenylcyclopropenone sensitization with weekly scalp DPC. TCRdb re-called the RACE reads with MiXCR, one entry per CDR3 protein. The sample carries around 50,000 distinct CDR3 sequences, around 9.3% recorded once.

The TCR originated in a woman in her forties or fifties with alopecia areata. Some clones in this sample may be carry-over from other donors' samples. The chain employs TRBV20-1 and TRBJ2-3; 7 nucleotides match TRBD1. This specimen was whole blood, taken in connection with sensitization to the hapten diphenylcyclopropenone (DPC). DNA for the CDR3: TGCAGTGCTAGAGCGAGACAGGGTTTCACAGATACGCAGTATTTT. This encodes CSARARQGFTDTQYF.